These 23 T cell receptor beta chains were sequenced from one sample in a study of T cells in Graves' hyperthyroidism and ophthalmopathy (dated by TCRdb to about 2019). The library was produced with multiplex PCR. The run used an Illumina HiSeq 2000. TCR beta CDR3 regions were amplified from RNA transcripts. The TCR CDR3 was subjected to a first round of RT-PCR using the HTBI primer set and the Qiagen OneStep RT-PCR kit. TCRdb itself trimmed the public reads at Q25 with fastp, ran MiXCR and retained productive beta chains. Rows are unified per CDR3 protein, each entry keeping the most common DNA and genes. The sample contains about 420,000 distinct CDR3 sequences, approximately 14% of them found a single time. The leading ten clones occupy 14% of the sample. Sequenced input: blood. The receptors were gathered from a woman aged 18-29 years with Graves' hyperthyroidism.

This clonotype was counted many times. The V call is TRBV2, the J call TRBJ1-6; tentatively, D is TRBD1 (6 bases). CDR1 is SNHLY, CDR2 FYNNEI, per germline. The CDR3 covers 15 residues. V was pared by 3 bases and J by 3 bases, with 9 bases between. This chain's CDR3 is CASSDRTDYNSPLHF. The DNA for the CDR3 is TGTGCCAGCAGTGACCGGACAGACTATAATTCACCCCTCCACTTT.

This clonotype showed up just a few times. The genes are TRBV6-5 and TRBJ2-6, with D hard to call. CDR1 is MNHEY and CDR2 is SVGAGI in the germline V gene. The CDR3 has 17 residues. Trimming removed 0 bases from V and 3 bases from J, with 12 bases in between. This chain's CDR3 is CASSYSETFFGANVLTF. The CDR3 region has the DNA TGTGCCAGCAGTTACTCGGAGACTTTCTTTGGGGCCAACGTCCTGACTTTC.

This clonotype was recorded many times. J is TRBJ2-1 and V is TRBV18; unclear D gene. Trimming shortened V by 4 bases and J by 5 bases, and 15 bases separated the two germline ends. The length of the CDR3 is 15 residues. Germline CDR1 and CDR2: KGHSH and LQKENI. This CDR3 is CASSQVGVVDNEQFF. CDR3 nucleotide sequence: TGTGCCAGCTCACAGGTGGGCGTTGTGGACAATGAGCAGTTCTTC.

At least ten counts were recorded for this clonotype. V usage is TRBV20-1 and J usage is TRBJ1-1; D is ambiguous. Germline CDR1 DFQATT, CDR2 SNEGSKA (reference sequence). V was clipped by 5 bases and J by 1 base, with 8 bases between them. The CDR3 has 12 amino acids. The CDR3 nucleotides are TGCAGTGCTTTTACAGAGAACACTGAAGCTTTCTTT. It encodes CSAFTENTEAFF.

J is TRBJ2-1 and V is TRBV7-3, with 8 nucleotides matching TRBD1. Germline trimming cut 1 base from V and 7 bases from J; bases unmatched to any gene: 12. The CDR3 consists of 17 residues. Germline V CDR1 and CDR2: SGHTA, FQGTGA. Here the CDR3 reads CASSLKGPGGFQNEQFF. CDR3 in DNA: TGTGCCAGCAGCTTAAAGGGTCCAGGGGGCTTTCAGAATGAGCAGTTCTTC.

The chain recombines TRBV4-1 with TRBJ1-1; 8 bases are shared with TRBD1. Germline V CDR1 and CDR2: MGHRA, YSYEKL. The V segment lost 4 bases and the J segment 3 bases; nucleotides outside the gene matches: 10. The CDR3 totals 16 residues. The CDR3 DNA reads as TGCGCCAGCAGCCCCAGGGGGCTCATGGTCGACACTGAAGCTTTCTTT. Residues: CASSPRGLMVDTEAFF.

This clonotype was seen many times. The chain links TRBV6-1 to TRBJ2-1; D is unresolved. The V gene's germline CDR1 is MNHNS and CDR2 SASEGT. This CDR3 region has 13 residues. V was pared by 2 bases and J by 6 bases, with 8 bases between. The CDR3 spells CASSESQSNEQFF. For the CDR3, the DNA is TGTGCCAGCAGTGAATCACAGAGCAATGAGCAGTTCTTC.

The V and J genes are TRBV7-9 and TRBJ2-3; 12 bases agree with TRBD2. Unmatched junction bases numbered 7, after V lost 1 base and J lost 2 bases. The CDR3 has 18 amino acids. In germline, CDR1 is SEHNR, CDR2 FQNEAQ (reference sequence). The CDR3 bases are TGTGCCAGCAGCTTAGGGGTAGGACTAGCGGGGACCACAGATACGCAGTATTTT. Protein: CASSLGVGLAGTTDTQYF.

The sample holds many counts of this clonotype. The chain uses TRBV15 and TRBJ2-5; 7 bases agree with TRBD1. V was pared by 4 bases and J by 3 bases, with 8 bases of the junction left unmatched. Germline-derived CDR1 and CDR2 are LNHNV and YYDKDF (reference sequence). This CDR3 has 15 residues. This CDR3 is CATSTRSDREETQYF. As DNA, the CDR3 is TGTGCCACCAGCACCCGCTCAGACAGGGAAGAGACCCAGTACTTC.

This clonotype was counted many times. This chain connects TRBV6-2 or TRBV6-3 to TRBJ1-2; D is undetermined. V was shortened by 4 bases and J by 4 bases, with 13 bases between the two germline ends. The CDR3 runs to 14 residues. Germline V gene data show CDR1 as MNHEY and CDR2 as SVGEGT. The CDR3 is CASSFGGLVYGYTF. The CDR3 nucleotides are TGTGCCAGCAGTTTCGGAGGGCTCGTCTATGGCTACACCTTC.

There are a few counts of this clonotype. V and J are TRBV28 and TRBJ2-6; no firm D call. V lost 2 bases and J 1 base, leaving 6 bases between the germline ends. The CDR3 consists of 15 residues. CDR1 MDHEN and CDR2 SYDVKM come from the germline V gene. This chain's CDR3 is CASSLIGSGANVLTF. The CDR3 DNA reads TGTGCCAGCAGTTTAATAGGGTCTGGGGCCAACGTCCTGACTTTC.

In this sample, this clonotype turned up many times. The chain uses TRBV7-2 and TRBJ1-6; TRBD1 aligns across 7 bases. Germline V gives CDR1 SGHTA, CDR2 FQGNSA. The CDR3 sequence is 17 residues long. V dropped 1 base and J dropped 4; count of bases not matched to a gene: 7. CDR3: CASSLVPRGKYNSPLHF. The CDR3 DNA sequence: TGTGCCAGCAGCTTAGTTCCCAGGGGGAAGTATAATTCACCCCTCCACTTT. The variable domain in full, with the rest retrieved from reference TRBV7-2 and TRBJ1-6, is GAGVSQSPSNKVTEKGKDVELRCDPISGHTALYWYRQSLGQGLEFLIYFQGNSAPDKSGLPSDRFSAERTGGSVSTLTIQRTQQEDSAVYLCASSLVPRGKYNSPLHFGNGTRLTVT.

This clonotype was seen many times. CDR3 bases: TGCAGTGCCGTAGCGGGAGCGGACACCGGGGAGCTGTTTTTT. It translates to CSAVAGADTGELFF. This rearrangement joins TRBV20-1 to TRBJ2-2, with TRBD2 identical over 9 bases. Germline loops: CDR1 DFQATT, CDR2 SNEGSKA (reference sequence). V trimming: 6 bases; J trimming: 3 bases; junction bases outside the gene matches: 5. The CDR3 has 14 amino acids.

This clonotype was counted ten times or more. V and J are TRBV7-9 and TRBJ2-7, with TRBD1 matching over 10 bases. The germline CDR1 and CDR2 sequences are SEHNR and FQNEAQ (reference sequence). The CDR3 extends over 13 amino acids. Trimming removed 11 bases from V and 6 bases from J; junction bases left unmatched: 10. The CDR3 here is CAGNGGQGSEQYF. The CDR3 DNA reads as TGTGCCGGGAATGGGGGACAGGGGAGCGAGCAGTACTTC. The whole variable domain, remainder taken from reference TRBV7-9 and TRBJ2-7, is DTGVSQNPRHKITKRGQNVTFRCDPISEHNRLYWYRQTLGQGPEFLTYFQNEAQLEKSRLLSDRFSAERPKGSFSTLEIQRTEQGDSAMYLCAGNGGQGSEQYFGPGTRLTVT.

The table lists this clonotype with many counts. The chain links TRBV6-1 to TRBJ2-5; D tentatively fits TRBD1 or TRBD2 (5 bases each). The germline V and J ends were trimmed by 7 bases and 2 bases, with 20 bases remaining between them. The V gene's germline CDR1 is MNHNS and CDR2 SASEGT. CDR3 length: 16 residues. DNA of the CDR3: TGTGCCAGCACCCGAACGGGACCGCTATTACAAGAGACCCAGTACTTC. Translation gives CASTRTGPLLQETQYF.

At least ten counts were recorded for this clonotype. This chain connects TRBV5-1 to TRBJ2-2, with 14 bases that match TRBD2. With V trimmed by 4 bases and J by 4 bases, 6 bases remained unmatched. Germline V gene data show CDR1 as SGHRS and CDR2 as YFSETQ. The length of the CDR3 is 17 residues. The CDR3 DNA reads TGCGCCAGCAGCCCTGGACTAGCGGGAGGAATCACCGGGGAGCTGTTTTTT. This encodes CASSPGLAGGITGELFF.

This clonotype was counted at least ten times. The genes are TRBV11-3 and TRBJ2-1; 7 positions match TRBD2. This CDR3 has 15 amino acids. Germline CDR1 SGHNT, CDR2 YENEEA. The junction had 9 bases not matched to a gene; V was cut back by 1 base and J by 9 bases. The CDR3 is CASSLGSGGSGEQFF. CDR3 DNA: TGTGCCAGCAGCTTAGGATCGGGCGGGAGTGGTGAGCAGTTCTTC. Filled out from reference TRBV11-3 and TRBJ2-1, the complete variable domain reads EAGVVQSPRYKIIEKKQPVAFWCNPISGHNTLYWYLQNLGQGPELLIRYENEEAVDDSQLPKDRFSAERLKGVDSTLKIQPAELGDSAVYLCASSLGSGGSGEQFFGPGTRLTVL.

As regards this clonotype: This may be a read error, as it is one base from a much larger clone. The chain is built from TRBV2 and TRBJ1-5; possible D gene TRBD1, 5 bases. V dropped 7 bases and J dropped 0 bases, with 10 bases sitting between them. CDR1 and CDR2 from the germline V gene are SNHLY and FYNNEI. There are 14 residues in the CDR3. CDR3 sequence: CASISTGSNQPQHF. CDR3 nucleotides: TGTGCCAGCATTTCAACAGGTAGCAATCAGCCCCAGCATTTT.

V gene TRBV29-1 combines with J gene TRBJ2-6; D remains unclear. Trimming stripped 6 bases from V and 1 base from J, with 10 bases between. This CDR3 spans 14 amino acids. Germline CDR1 and CDR2: SQVTM and ANQGSEA. The chain's CDR3 is CSVAQASGANVLTF. CDR3 sequence (DNA): TGCAGCGTCGCCCAGGCTTCTGGGGCCAACGTCCTGACTTTC.

This clonotype showed up many times. The chain couples TRBV7-2 to TRBJ2-2; D possibly corresponds to TRBD2 (6 bases). The CDR3 length is 15 residues. The germline V gene encodes CDR1 SGHTA and CDR2 FQGNSA. Deletions cut 6 bases from V and 1 base from J, with 12 bases between. CDR3 sequence: CASRRRGGNTGELFF. In nucleotides, the CDR3 is TGTGCCAGCAGGAGGAGGGGAGGGAACACCGGGGAGCTGTTTTTT.

In this sample, this clonotype turned up many times. This chain links TRBV28 with TRBJ2-3, with D tentatively TRBD2 (6 bases). This CDR3 has 15 amino acids. V was cut by 5 bases and J by 2 bases, with 14 bases left in between. Germline CDR1 is MDHEN and CDR2 is SYDVKM. In nucleotides, the CDR3 is TGTGCCAGCAGTGAGCTAGCGATTTTCACAGATACGCAGTATTTT. As protein: CASSELAIFTDTQYF.

This clonotype came up many times. The chain employs TRBV18 and TRBJ2-2; no clear D. V lost 2 bases and J 2 bases, leaving 9 bases between the germline ends. The CDR3 extends over 15 amino acids. Germline values: CDR1 KGHSH, CDR2 LQKENI. The CDR3, as DNA: TGTGCCAGCTCACCAATTGACGGAAACACCGGGGAGCTGTTTTTT. Translated: CASSPIDGNTGELFF. The full variable domain, completed using reference TRBV18 and TRBJ2-2, is NAGVMQNPRHLVRRRGQEARLRCSPMKGHSHVYWYRQLPEEGLKFMVYLQKENIIDESGMPKERFSAEFPKEGPSILRIQQVVRGDSAAYFCASSPIDGNTGELFFGEGSRLTVL.

This clonotype was detected ten times or more. The V gene is TRBV12-3 or TRBV12-4, the J gene TRBJ1-6; 7 bases map to TRBD1. Unmatched junction bases numbered 7, after V lost 3 bases and J lost 8 bases. This CDR3 contains 15 residues. The CDR3 spells CASSFVQGGHSPLHF. The CDR3 bases are TGTGCCAGCAGTTTTGTCCAGGGGGGACATTCACCCCTCCACTTT.